Following are 8 T cell receptor beta chains from one sample sequenced in a study of shared clonotypes between healthy human individuals. TCRdb keeps only in-frame clones here, not all; method: immunoSEQ multiplex PCR. The data hold about 480,000 clones, with about 75% observed a single time. Material: PBMCs. These receptors originate from a woman aged 40-49 years in good health. Some clones in this sample may be carry-over from other donors' samples.

A remark on this clone: Other DNA sequences within the sample encode an identical CDR3. The chain carries TRBV7-2 and TRBJ2-7; 11 positions agree with TRBD2. CDR1 SGHTA and CDR2 FQGNSA come from the germline V gene. V lost 2 bases, J lost 3 bases, and 0 bases stayed unmatched. The CDR3 spans 14 residues. Written as DNA, the CDR3 is TGTGCCAGCAGCTTAACTAGCGGGAGCTACGAGCAGTACTTC. This translates into CASSLTSGSYEQYF.

The gene calls are TRBV29-1 and TRBJ1-3, with D uncertain. Per the germline V gene, CDR1 is SQVTM and CDR2 is ANQGSEA. Trimming took 5 bases from V and 0 from J, leaving 14 bases between them. The CDR3 covers 15 residues. The CDR3: CSVSLGGGSGNTIYF. Here the CDR3 DNA reads TGCAGCGTTAGCCTAGGTGGAGGCTCTGGAAACACCATATATTTT.

As for this clone: The junction shows a germline mismatch at one end, possibly a read error. This chain connects TRBV7-7 to TRBJ2-5; unclear D gene. Germline CDR1 reads SSHAT; CDR2 reads FNYEAQ (reference sequence). This CDR3 has 12 residues. As DNA, the CDR3 is TGTGCTAGCAGCTCGCCCCCAGGGACCCAGTACTTC. It codes for CASSSPPGTQYF.

This chain connects TRBV28 to TRBJ2-3, with 13 nucleotides matching TRBD2. CDR1 MDHEN and CDR2 SYDVKM come from the germline V gene. Germline trimming cut 2 bases from V and 6 bases from J; bases unmatched to any gene: 8. The CDR3 totals 17 residues. The CDR3 bases are TGTGCCAGCAGTTTAGTACTAGCGGGGGGGCTTTTCGATACGCAGTATTTT. This sequence encodes CASSLVLAGGLFDTQYF. Drawing the rest from reference TRBV28 and TRBJ2-3, the complete variable domain is DVKVTQSSRYLVKRTGEKVFLECVQDMDHENMFWYRQDPGLGLRLIYFSYDVKMKEKGDIPEGYSVSREKKERFSLILESASTNQTSMYLCASSLVLAGGLFDTQYFGPGTRLTVL.

The CDR3 sequence is CASSSLSRDIRGYGYTF. In DNA, the CDR3 is TGTGCCAGCAGTTCCCTATCCCGGGACATTCGGGGGTATGGCTACACCTTC. The chain links TRBV28 to TRBJ1-2, with a tentative D call TRBD1 (6 bases). The CDR3 contains 17 residues. V lost 4 bases and J lost 5, with 23 bases in between. Germline lookup yields CDR1 MDHEN and CDR2 SYDVKM.

V usage is TRBV5-6 and J usage is TRBJ2-1; 7 nucleotides match TRBD1. The CDR3 has 13 residues. V lost 5 bases and J lost 9; bases outside the gene matches: 8. Germline V gene sequence: CDR1 SGHDT, CDR2 YYEEEE. This CDR3 reads CASRRRGLGEQFF. Here the CDR3 DNA reads TGTGCCAGCAGACGAAGGGGGCTGGGTGAGCAGTTCTTC.

This clone has a single count. The genes are TRBV7-8 and TRBJ2-1, with D possibly being TRBD1 (5 bases). Germline values: CDR1 SGHVS, CDR2 FQNEAQ. Trimming left V 2 bases short and J 7 bases short, with 12 bases between. The CDR3 loop spans 14 amino acids. The CDR3 DNA sequence: TGTGCCAGCAGCTTAAGAAGGGGTCGGAATGAGCAGTTCTTC. As protein: CASSLRRGRNEQFF.

With regard to this clone: Other DNA sequences in the sample encode the same CDR3. CDR3 in amino acids: CASSPGTSGTNEQFF. As DNA, the CDR3 is TGTGCCAGCAGTCCCGGGACTAGCGGGACTAATGAGCAGTTCTTC. V and J are TRBV27 and TRBJ2-1; 13 bases are shared with TRBD2. Germline V gene sequence: CDR1 MNHEY, CDR2 SMNVEV (reference sequence). This CDR3 has 15 amino acids. Trimming took 5 bases from V and 7 from J; bases not matched to a gene: 5.